This T cell receptor beta chain was identified in a study of regulatory T cells in long-lasting Graves disease. Overall study: Over-5-year antithyroid drug use with positive TSH receptor antibodies defined persistent Graves' disease in the study.

Study-wide findings and caveats: The sample size was small, and this may have reduced accuracy. Persistent disease preferred TRBV28, TRBJ1-2 and TRBJ2-5; new disease, TRBV20-1 and TRBJ2-1.

Libraries of TCR beta came from iRepertoire HTBI primers plus Arm-PCR of CDR3 regions. TCRdb redid the calling of the multiplex PCR reads with MiXCR, one entry per CDR3 protein. The table shows hundreds of thousands of distinct CDR3 sequences, with about 20% occurring only once. This clonotype was found many times. What it binds is not known. Time point specified: persistent/refractory GD, antithyroid drugs over 5 years with positive TRAb. The TCR library was prepared using RNA isolated from PBMCs. Patients with Graves' disease were diagnosed by American Thyroid Association guidelines. The V end lost 4 bases, the J end lost 12 bases, and 21 bases lay between the germline ends. The CDR3 totals 15 residues. Per the germline V gene, CDR1 is KGHSH and CDR2 is LQKENI.

The sequence came from a female donor with Graves disease. Material: peripheral blood mononuclear cells (PBMCs), obtained when the disease was refractory, from a patient treated with antithyroid drugs. V and J are TRBV18 and TRBJ1-4, with a tentative D call TRBD1 (5 bases). The CDR3 protein is CASSLIDSSLGELFF. In DNA form, the CDR3 reads TGTGCCAGCTCACTCATCGACAGTTCGCTAGGTGAACTGTTTTTT.